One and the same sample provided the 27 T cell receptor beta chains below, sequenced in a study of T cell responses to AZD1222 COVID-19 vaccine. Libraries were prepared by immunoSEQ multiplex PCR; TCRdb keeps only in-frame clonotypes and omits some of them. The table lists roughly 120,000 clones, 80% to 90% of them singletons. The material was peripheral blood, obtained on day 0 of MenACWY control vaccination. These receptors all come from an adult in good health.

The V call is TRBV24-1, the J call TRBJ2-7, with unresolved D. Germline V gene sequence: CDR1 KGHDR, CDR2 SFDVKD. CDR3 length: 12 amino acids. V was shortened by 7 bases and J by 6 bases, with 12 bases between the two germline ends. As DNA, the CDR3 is TGTGCCACCAGCGATGGGTGGGGCGAGCAGTACTTC. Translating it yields CATSDGWGEQYF.

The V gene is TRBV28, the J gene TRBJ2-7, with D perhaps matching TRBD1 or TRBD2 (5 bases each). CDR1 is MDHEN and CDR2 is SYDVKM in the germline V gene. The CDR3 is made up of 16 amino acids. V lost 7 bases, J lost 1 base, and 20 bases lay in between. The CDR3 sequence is CASTQGGSGWSYEQYF. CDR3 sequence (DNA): TGTGCCAGCACCCAGGGCGGGTCAGGGTGGTCCTACGAGCAGTACTTC. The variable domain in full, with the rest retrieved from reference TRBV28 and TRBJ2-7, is DVKVTQSSRYLVKRTGEKVFLECVQDMDHENMFWYRQDPGLGLRLIYFSYDVKMKEKGDIPEGYSVSREKKERFSLILESASTNQTSMYLCASTQGGSGWSYEQYFGPGTRLTVT.

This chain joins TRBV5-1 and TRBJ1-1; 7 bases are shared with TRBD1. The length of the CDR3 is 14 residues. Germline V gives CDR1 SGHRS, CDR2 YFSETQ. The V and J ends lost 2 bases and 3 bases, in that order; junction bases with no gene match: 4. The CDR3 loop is CASSFTGVHTEAFF. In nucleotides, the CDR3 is TGCGCCAGCAGCTTCACAGGGGTACACACTGAAGCTTTCTTT. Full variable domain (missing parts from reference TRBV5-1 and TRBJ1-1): KAGVTQTPRYLIKTRGQQVTLSCSPISGHRSVSWYQQTPGQGLQFLFEYFSETQRNKGNFPGRFSGRQFSNSRSEMNVSTLELGDSALYLCASSFTGVHTEAFFGQGTRLTVV.

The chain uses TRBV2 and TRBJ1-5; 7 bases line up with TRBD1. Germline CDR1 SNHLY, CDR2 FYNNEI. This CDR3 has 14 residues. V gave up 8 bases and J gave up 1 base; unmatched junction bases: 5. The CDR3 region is CASAPTGSNQPQHF. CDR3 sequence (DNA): TGTGCCAGCGCCCCGACAGGGAGCAATCAGCCCCAGCATTTT.

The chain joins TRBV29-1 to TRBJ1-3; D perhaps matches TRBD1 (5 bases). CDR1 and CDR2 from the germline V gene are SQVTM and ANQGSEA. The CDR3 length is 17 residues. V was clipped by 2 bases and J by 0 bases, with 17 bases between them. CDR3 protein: CSVERRVTGFSGNTIYF. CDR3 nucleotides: TGCAGCGTTGAAAGGAGGGTCACAGGTTTCTCTGGAAACACCATATATTTT.

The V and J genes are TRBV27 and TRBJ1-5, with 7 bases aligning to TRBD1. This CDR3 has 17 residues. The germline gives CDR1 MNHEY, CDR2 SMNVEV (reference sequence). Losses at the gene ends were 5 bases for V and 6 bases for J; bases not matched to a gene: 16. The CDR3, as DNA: TGTGCCAGCAGTGCCATCCCCGGACAGGTCCGTGGTCAGCCCCAGCATTTT. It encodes CASSAIPGQVRGQPQHF.

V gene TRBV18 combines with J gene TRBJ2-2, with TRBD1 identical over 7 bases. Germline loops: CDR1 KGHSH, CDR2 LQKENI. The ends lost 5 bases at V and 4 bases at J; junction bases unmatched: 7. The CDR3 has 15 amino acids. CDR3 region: CASSTAAGGTGELFF. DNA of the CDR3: TGTGCCAGCTCAACAGCTGCAGGGGGCACCGGGGAGCTGTTTTTT.

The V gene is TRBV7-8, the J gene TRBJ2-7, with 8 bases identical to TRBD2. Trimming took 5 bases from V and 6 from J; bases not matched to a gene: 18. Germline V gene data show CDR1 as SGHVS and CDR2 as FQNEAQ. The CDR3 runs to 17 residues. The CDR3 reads CASSRRSRSREGGEQYF. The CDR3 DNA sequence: TGTGCCAGCAGCCGGCGAAGTCGGAGCCGGGAGGGCGGCGAGCAGTACTTC.

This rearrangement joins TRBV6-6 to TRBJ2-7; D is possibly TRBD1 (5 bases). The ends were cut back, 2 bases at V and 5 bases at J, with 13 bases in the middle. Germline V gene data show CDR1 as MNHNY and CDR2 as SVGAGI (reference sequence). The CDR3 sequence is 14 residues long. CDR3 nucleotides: TGTGCCAGCAGTTACAGGCAGGGCGGCGACGAGCAGTACTTC. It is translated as CASSYRQGGDEQYF.

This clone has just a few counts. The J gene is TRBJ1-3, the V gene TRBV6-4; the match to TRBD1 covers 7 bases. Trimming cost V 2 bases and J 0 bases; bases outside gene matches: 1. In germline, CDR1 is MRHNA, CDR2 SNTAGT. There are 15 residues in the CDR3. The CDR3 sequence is CASSDPGGSGNTIYF. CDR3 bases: TGTGCCAGCAGTGACCCAGGGGGCTCTGGAAACACCATATATTTT.

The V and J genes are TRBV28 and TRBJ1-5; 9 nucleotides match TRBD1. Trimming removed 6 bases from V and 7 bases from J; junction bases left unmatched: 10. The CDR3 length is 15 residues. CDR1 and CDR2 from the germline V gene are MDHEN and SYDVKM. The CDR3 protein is CASSGTGGANQPQHF. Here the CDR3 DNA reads TGTGCCAGCAGCGGAACAGGGGGCGCGAACCAGCCCCAGCATTTT.

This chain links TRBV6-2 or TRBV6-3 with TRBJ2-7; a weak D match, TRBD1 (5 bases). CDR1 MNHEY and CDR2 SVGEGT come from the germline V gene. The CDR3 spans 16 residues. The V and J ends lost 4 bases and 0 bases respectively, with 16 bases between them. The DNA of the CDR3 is TGTGCCAGCAGTTCCCGAACCAGGGCGCACTCCTACGAGCAGTACTTC. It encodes CASSSRTRAHSYEQYF.

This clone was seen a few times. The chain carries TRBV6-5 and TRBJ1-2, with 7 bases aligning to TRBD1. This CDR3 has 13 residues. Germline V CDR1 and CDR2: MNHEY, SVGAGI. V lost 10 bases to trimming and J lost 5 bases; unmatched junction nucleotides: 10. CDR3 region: CATFQGGPYGYTF. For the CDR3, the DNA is TGTGCCACCTTCCAGGGGGGGCCTTATGGCTACACCTTC.

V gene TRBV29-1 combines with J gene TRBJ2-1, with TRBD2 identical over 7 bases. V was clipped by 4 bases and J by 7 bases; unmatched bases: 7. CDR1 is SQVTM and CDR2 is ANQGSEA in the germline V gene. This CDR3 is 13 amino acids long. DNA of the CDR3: TGCAGCGTTGTGACGGGGGGACTTAATGAGCAGTTCTTC. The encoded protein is CSVVTGGLNEQFF.

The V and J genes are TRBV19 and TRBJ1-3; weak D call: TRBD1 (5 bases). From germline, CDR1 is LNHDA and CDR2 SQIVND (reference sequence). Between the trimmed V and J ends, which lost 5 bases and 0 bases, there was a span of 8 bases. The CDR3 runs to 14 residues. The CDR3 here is CASSSGVSGNTIYF. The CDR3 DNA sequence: TGTGCCAGTAGTTCGGGGGTCTCTGGAAACACCATATATTTT.

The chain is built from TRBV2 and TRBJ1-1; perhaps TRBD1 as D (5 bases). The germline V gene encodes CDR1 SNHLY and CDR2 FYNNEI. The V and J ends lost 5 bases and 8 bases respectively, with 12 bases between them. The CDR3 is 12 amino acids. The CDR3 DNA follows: TGTGCCAGCAGTAGGGACGGAGCGGAAGCTTTCTTT. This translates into CASSRDGAEAFF.

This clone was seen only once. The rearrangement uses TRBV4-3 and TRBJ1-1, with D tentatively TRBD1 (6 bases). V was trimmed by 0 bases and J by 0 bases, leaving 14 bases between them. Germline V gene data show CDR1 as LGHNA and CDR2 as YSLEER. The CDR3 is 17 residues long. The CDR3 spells CASSQDHRARLNTEAFF. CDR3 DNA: TGCGCCAGCAGCCAAGATCACAGGGCTAGACTGAACACTGAAGCTTTCTTT.

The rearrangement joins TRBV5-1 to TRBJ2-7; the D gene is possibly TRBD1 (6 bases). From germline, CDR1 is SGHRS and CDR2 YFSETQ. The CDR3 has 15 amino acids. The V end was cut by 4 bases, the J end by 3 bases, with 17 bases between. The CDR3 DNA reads TGCGCCAGCAGCGCCCAACCGGGACAACTCTACGAGCAGTACTTC. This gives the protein CASSAQPGQLYEQYF.

The CDR3 bases are TGCGCCAGCAGCCTCTATGCGGCAGGTGGAGTGGGCACTGAAGCTTTCTTT. This sequence encodes CASSLYAAGGVGTEAFF. The chain employs TRBV4-3 and TRBJ1-1, with D unclear. V was cut by 4 bases and J by 4 bases, with 22 bases left in between. CDR1 is LGHNA, CDR2 YSLEER, per germline. This CDR3 has 17 residues.

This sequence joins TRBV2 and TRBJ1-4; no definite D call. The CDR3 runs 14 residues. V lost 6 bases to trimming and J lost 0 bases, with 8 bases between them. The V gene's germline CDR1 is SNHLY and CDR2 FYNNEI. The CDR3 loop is CASSVLATNEKLFF. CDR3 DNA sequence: TGTGCCAGCAGCGTCCTTGCAACTAATGAAAAACTGTTTTTT.

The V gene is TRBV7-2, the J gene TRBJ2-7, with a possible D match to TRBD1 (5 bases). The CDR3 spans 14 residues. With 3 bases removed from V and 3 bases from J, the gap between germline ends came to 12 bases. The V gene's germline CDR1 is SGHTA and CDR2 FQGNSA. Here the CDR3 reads CASSFQGSSYEQYF. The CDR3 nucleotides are TGTGCCAGCAGCTTTCAGGGATCGAGCTACGAGCAGTACTTC.

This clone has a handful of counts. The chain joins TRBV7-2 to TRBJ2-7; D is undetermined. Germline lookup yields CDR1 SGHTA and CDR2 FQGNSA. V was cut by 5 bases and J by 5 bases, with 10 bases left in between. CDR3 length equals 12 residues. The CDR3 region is CASSPSVHEQYF. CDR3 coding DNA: TGTGCCAGCAGCCCTTCCGTTCACGAGCAGTACTTC.

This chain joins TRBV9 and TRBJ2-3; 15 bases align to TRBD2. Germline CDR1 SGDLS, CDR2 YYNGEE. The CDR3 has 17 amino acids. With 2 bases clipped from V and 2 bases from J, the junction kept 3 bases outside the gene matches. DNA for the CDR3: TGTGCCAGCAGCGTGGGACTAGCGGGGGGCCTCACAGATACGCAGTATTTT. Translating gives CASSVGLAGGLTDTQYF.

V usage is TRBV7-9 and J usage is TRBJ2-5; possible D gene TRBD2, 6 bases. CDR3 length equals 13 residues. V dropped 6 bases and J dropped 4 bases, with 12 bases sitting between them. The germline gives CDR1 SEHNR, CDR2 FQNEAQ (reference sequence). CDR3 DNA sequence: TGTGCCAGCAGATCTTCCGGGGGAGAGACCCAGTACTTC. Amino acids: CASRSSGGETQYF. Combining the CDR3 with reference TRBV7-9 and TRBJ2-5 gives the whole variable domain DTGVSQNPRHKITKRGQNVTFRCDPISEHNRLYWYRQTLGQGPEFLTYFQNEAQLEKSRLLSDRFSAERPKGSFSTLEIQRTEQGDSAMYLCASRSSGGETQYFGPGTRLLVL.

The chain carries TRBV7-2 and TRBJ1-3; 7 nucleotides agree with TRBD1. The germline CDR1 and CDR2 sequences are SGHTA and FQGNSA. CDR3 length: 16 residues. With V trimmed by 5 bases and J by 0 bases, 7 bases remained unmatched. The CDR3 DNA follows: TGTGCCAGCAGCCCAGGGGGATCACACTCTGGAAACACCATATATTTT. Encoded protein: CASSPGGSHSGNTIYF.

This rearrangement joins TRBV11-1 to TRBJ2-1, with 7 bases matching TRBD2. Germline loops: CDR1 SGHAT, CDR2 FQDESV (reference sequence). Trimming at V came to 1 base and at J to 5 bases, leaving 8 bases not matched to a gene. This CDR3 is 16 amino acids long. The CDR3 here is CASSLVRRGSNNEQFF. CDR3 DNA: TGTGCCAGCAGCTTAGTGCGGCGGGGGTCCAACAATGAGCAGTTCTTC.

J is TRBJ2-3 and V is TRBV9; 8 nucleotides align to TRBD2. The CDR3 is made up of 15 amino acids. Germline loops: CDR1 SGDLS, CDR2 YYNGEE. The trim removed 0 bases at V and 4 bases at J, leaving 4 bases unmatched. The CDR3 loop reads CASSVGGGQADTQYF. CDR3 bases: TGTGCCAGCAGCGTAGGCGGGGGGCAAGCAGATACGCAGTATTTT.